This TCR beta chain comes out of a study of T cells in Graves' hyperthyroidism and ophthalmopathy. This clonotype was recorded at least ten times. V trimming: 4 bases; J trimming: 1 base; junction bases outside the gene matches: 7. Germline values: CDR1 SGHRS, CDR2 YFSETQ. The CDR3 totals 16 residues. Amplified regions were TCR beta CDR3 sequences from RNA transcripts. HTBI primers were used for first-round RT-PCR of the TCR CDR3. TCRdb redid the calling of the multiplex PCR reads with MiXCR, one entry per CDR3 protein. The table has 550,000 to 800,000 distinct CDR3 sequences, roughly 17% seen once. Not enrolled were patients with uncontrolled infection, other autoimmune disease, pregnancy or lactation. This sample holds PBMCs from about 9.3 ml fresh peripheral blood.

The sequenced sample was blood. The chain recombines TRBV5-1 with TRBJ2-4; TRBD2 agrees at 8 bases. The sequence was collected from a man aged 45-65 years with Graves' hyperthyroidism. Written as DNA, the CDR3 is TGCGCCAGCAGCGTCACTAGCGGTTACGCCAAAAACATTCAGTACTTC. The encoded protein is CASSVTSGYAKNIQYF.